The 27 T cell receptor beta chains reported below all come from one sample, sequenced in a study of blood T cell repertoires in COVID-19 (dated by TCRdb to about 2020). Library preparation used the immunoSEQ multiplex PCR assay. TCRdb obtained this table from immuneACCESS and retained in-frame rearrangements with V and J assigned. These tables miss some clones; where compared with another copy, unresolved V genes account for less than half of the shortfall, and the remainder is unexplained. Across this sample there are a few hundred thousand clones, with 87% seen only once. The top ten hold approximately 2.2% of the sample. The sequenced material came from peripheral blood. The receptors were sampled from a man between 18 and 35 years old with active or convalescent COVID-19.

This chain links TRBV2 with TRBJ2-3, with 10 bases aligning to TRBD2. The CDR3 is made up of 16 amino acids. The trim removed 3 bases at V and 1 base at J, leaving 4 bases unmatched. Germline CDR1 reads SNHLY; CDR2 reads FYNNEI. The CDR3: CASSEGLAGGTDTQYF. CDR3 nucleotide sequence: TGTGCCAGCAGTGAGGGGCTAGCGGGGGGCACAGATACGCAGTATTTT.

J is TRBJ2-1 and V is TRBV11-2; D remains ambiguous. CDR3 size: 12 residues. V shed 1 base and J shed 10 bases, with 8 bases lying between them. Germline V lookup: CDR1 SGHAT, CDR2 FQNNGV. The CDR3 region is CASSLVWPEQFF. CDR3 bases: TGTGCCAGCAGCTTAGTGTGGCCGGAGCAGTTCTTC.

This clone was picked up one time. The chain is built from TRBV3-1 (or the pseudogene TRBV3-2) and TRBJ1-5; D gene ambiguous. V lost 1 base and J lost 9, with 7 bases in between. The germline gives CDR1 LGHDT, CDR2 YNNKEL (reference sequence). The CDR3 spans 12 residues. The CDR3 bases are TGTGCCAGCAGCCAAGGAGGTCCGCCCCAGCATTTT. As protein: CASSQGGPPQHF.

This chain uses TRBV5-6 with TRBJ2-7; 9 bases align to TRBD2. Looked up from germline, CDR1 is SGHDT and CDR2 is YYEEEE. The V segment lost 0 bases and the J segment 5 bases; nucleotides outside the gene matches: 9. The CDR3 is 16 amino acids. The CDR3 coding sequence is TGTGCCAGCAGCTTGGCCCGGGAGACTAGCGGTGACGAGCAGTACTTC. Amino acids: CASSLARETSGDEQYF.

The V call is TRBV19, the J call TRBJ1-2; the D gene is possibly TRBD1 (5 bases). CDR3 size: 13 residues. V was shortened by 9 bases and J by 6 bases, with 17 bases between the two germline ends. From germline, CDR1 is LNHDA and CDR2 SQIVND (reference sequence). Here the CDR3 reads CASRDSLGHGYTF. The CDR3 region has the DNA TGTGCCAGCCGGGACTCCTTAGGGCATGGCTACACCTTC.

The V call is TRBV6-2 or TRBV6-3, the J call TRBJ1-1, with D possibly being TRBD1 (5 bases). Per germline, CDR1 MNHEY and CDR2 SVGEGT. This CDR3 spans 12 amino acids. V dropped 5 bases and J dropped 1 base, with 5 bases sitting between them. This chain's CDR3 is CASSGQNTEAFF. CDR3 DNA: TGTGCCAGCAGTGGACAGAACACTGAAGCTTTCTTT.

V gene TRBV14 combines with J gene TRBJ1-4, with D maybe TRBD1 (5 bases). There are 14 residues in the CDR3. Trimming stripped 1 base from V and 6 bases from J, with 9 bases between. Germline values: CDR1 SGHDN, CDR2 FVKESK. CDR3 sequence reads: CASSQAGWDEKLFF. The CDR3 nucleotides read TGTGCCAGCAGCCAAGCAGGGTGGGATGAAAAACTGTTTTTT.

The chain uses TRBV12-5 and TRBJ2-7; the D gene is possibly TRBD2 (6 bases). V was shortened by 0 bases and J by 5 bases, with 14 bases between the two germline ends. The length of the CDR3 is 15 residues. CDR1 LGHNT and CDR2 FRNRAP come from the germline V gene. Here the CDR3 DNA reads TGTGCTAGTGGTTTGGTGCTCGGGGGTTTGGACGAGCAGTACTTC. Residues: CASGLVLGGLDEQYF.

The chain uses TRBV29-1 and TRBJ2-7; 9 positions agree with TRBD2. Germline V gene lookup returns CDR1 SQVTM and CDR2 ANQGSEA. Losses at the gene ends were 4 bases for V and 4 bases for J; bases not matched to a gene: 2. The CDR3 is 12 amino acids. CDR3: CSVGLAGYEQYF. The CDR3 nucleotides are TGCAGCGTTGGGCTAGCGGGGTACGAGCAGTACTTC.

The chain has TRBV19 and TRBJ1-1; TRBD1 aligns across 7 bases. V was clipped by 5 bases and J by 1 base; unmatched bases: 7. The CDR3 has 15 amino acids. Per germline, CDR1 LNHDA and CDR2 SQIVND (reference sequence). The CDR3 here is CASSYRGSQNTEAFF. The CDR3 nucleotides are TGTGCCAGTAGTTACAGGGGATCTCAGAACACTGAAGCTTTCTTT.

The chain carries TRBV9 and TRBJ2-5; D gene ambiguous. The germline CDR1 and CDR2 sequences are SGDLS and YYNGEE. The CDR3 is 13 residues long. V shed 4 bases and J shed 1 base, with 8 bases lying between them. CDR3 protein: CASSPRFQETQYF. The CDR3 DNA reads as TGTGCCAGCAGCCCCCGGTTCCAAGAGACCCAGTACTTC.

The chain couples TRBV29-1 to TRBJ2-7; 9 bases line up with TRBD1. CDR1 is SQVTM, CDR2 ANQGSEA, per germline. The CDR3 extends over 12 amino acids. J lost 5 bases, V lost 7 bases, and 6 bases had no gene match. This chain's CDR3 is CSGQDRGDEQYF. In DNA, the CDR3 is TGCAGCGGGCAGGACAGGGGCGACGAGCAGTACTTC.

The V call is TRBV10-1, the J call TRBJ1-1, with TRBD1 as a possible D gene (6 bases). Germline-derived CDR1 and CDR2 are WNHNN and SYGVQD (reference sequence). The germline V and J ends were trimmed by 8 bases and 4 bases, with 14 bases remaining between them. This CDR3 region has 13 residues. Here the CDR3 reads CASGRWGPTEAFF. Written as DNA, the CDR3 is TGCGCCAGCGGAAGATGGGGGCCCACTGAAGCTTTCTTT.

This clone was seen just once. V and J are TRBV23-1 and TRBJ2-5; 10 bases match TRBD1. TRBV23-1 is designated an ORF whose function remains uncertain. Trimming cost V 0 bases and J 0 bases; bases outside gene matches: 10. CDR3 length: 19 residues. In DNA form, the CDR3 reads TGCGCCAGCAGTCAATCGAGGTACGGACAGGGGGAAAACCAAGAGACCCAGTACTTC. Amino acids: CASSQSRYGQGENQETQYF.

The V call is TRBV7-9, the J call TRBJ2-7; 8 bases fit TRBD2. The CDR3 sequence is 15 residues long. CDR1 and CDR2 from the germline V gene are SEHNR and FQNEAQ (reference sequence). V trimming: 5 bases; J trimming: 4 bases; junction bases outside the gene matches: 10. This CDR3 is CASSPYRGGKYEQYF. The CDR3 coding sequence is TGTGCCAGCAGCCCCTACCGGGGGGGCAAGTACGAGCAGTACTTC. The whole variable domain, filled in from reference TRBV7-9 and TRBJ2-7, reads DTGVSQNPRHKITKRGQNVTFRCDPISEHNRLYWYRQTLGQGPEFLTYFQNEAQLEKSRLLSDRFSAERPKGSFSTLEIQRTEQGDSAMYLCASSPYRGGKYEQYFGPGTRLTVT.

The rearrangement joins TRBV4-1 to TRBJ1-1; TRBD1 aligns across 9 bases. The CDR3 is 15 amino acids. The junction had 5 bases not matched to a gene; V was cut back by 2 bases and J by 4 bases. Germline loops: CDR1 MGHRA, CDR2 YSYEKL. CDR3 sequence: CASSQTGGWVTEAFF. The CDR3 nucleotides read TGCGCCAGCAGCCAAACAGGGGGCTGGGTCACTGAAGCTTTCTTT.

Notes on this clone: Additional DNA sequences in this sample encode the identical CDR3. The chain has TRBV9 and TRBJ2-3, with D possibly being TRBD1 (6 bases). Germline V gene lookup returns CDR1 SGDLS and CDR2 YYNGEE. The CDR3 contains 15 residues. V was cut by 0 bases and J by 1 base, with 9 bases left in between. In nucleotides, the CDR3 is TGTGCCAGCAGCGTAGCTGGGGGCGGCACAGATACGCAGTATTTT. Protein product: CASSVAGGGTDTQYF.

As DNA, the CDR3 is TGTGCCAGCAGGTCCGGGACAAACTCCTACGAGCAGTACTTC. Translating gives CASRSGTNSYEQYF. The chain recombines TRBV27 with TRBJ2-7, with D possibly TRBD1 on 6 matching bases. The CDR3 sequence is 14 residues long. Per germline, CDR1 MNHEY and CDR2 SMNVEV (reference sequence). With 6 bases removed from V and 0 bases from J, the gap between germline ends came to 12 bases.

This clone was detected a few times. The V call is TRBV5-1, the J call TRBJ1-4; TRBD1 matches 9 bases. Germline V gene sequence: CDR1 SGHRS, CDR2 YFSETQ. CDR3 length: 15 residues. Trimming at V came to 0 bases and at J to 7 bases, leaving 4 bases not matched to a gene. In DNA, the CDR3 is TGCGCCAGCAGCTTGGCCGGGACAGGGTCTGAAAAACTGTTTTTT. Protein sequence: CASSLAGTGSEKLFF.

This chain joins TRBV18 and TRBJ2-3; D not certain. V lost 5 bases to trimming and J lost 1 base, with 19 bases between them. This CDR3 is built from 17 residues. The germline gives CDR1 KGHSH, CDR2 LQKENI. As DNA, the CDR3 is TGTGCCAGCTCAGCGACTTCTCTTCCCCTAGGCACAGATACGCAGTATTTT. It translates to CASSATSLPLGTDTQYF.

V and J are TRBV18 and TRBJ2-7; TRBD2 matches 9 bases. This CDR3 region has 15 residues. V lost 9 bases and J lost 6; bases outside the gene matches: 15. Germline lookup yields CDR1 KGHSH and CDR2 LQKENI. The CDR3 region is CASDLAGSGFAEQYF. In DNA, the CDR3 is TGTGCCAGTGATCTAGCGGGATCGGGCTTCGCCGAGCAGTACTTC.

The gene calls are TRBV27 and TRBJ2-5; 10 bases are shared with TRBD1. This CDR3 is 15 amino acids long. Losses at the gene ends were 6 bases for V and 1 base for J; bases not matched to a gene: 5. Germline V lookup: CDR1 MNHEY, CDR2 SMNVEV (reference sequence). DNA for the CDR3: TGTGCCAGCAGGGACCGGGACAGGGGCCAAGAGACCCAGTACTTC. Translated: CASRDRDRGQETQYF.

The V call is TRBV29-1, the J call TRBJ2-1; D may be TRBD1 (6 bases). CDR3 length equals 11 residues. V was pared by 1 base and J by 10 bases, with 8 bases between. The germline gives CDR1 SQVTM, CDR2 ANQGSEA. CDR3 nucleotides: TGCAGCGTTGAAGGGCAGGGGGAGCAGTTCTTC. Translated, it gives CSVEGQGEQFF.

This clone is a singleton in its sample. V usage is TRBV2 and J usage is TRBJ1-6, with 8 bases matching TRBD1. CDR3 length: 15 residues. The J segment lost 8 bases and the V segment lost 2 bases, leaving 5 bases of the junction unmatched. The germline gives CDR1 SNHLY, CDR2 FYNNEI. The CDR3 DNA reads as TGTGCCAGCAGTGAACTAGACAGGGGCGATTCACCCCTCCACTTT. Encoded protein: CASSELDRGDSPLHF.

This chain connects TRBV5-6 to TRBJ2-1; 10 bases map to TRBD2. Trimming removed 4 bases from V and 4 bases from J; junction bases left unmatched: 5. Per germline, CDR1 SGHDT and CDR2 YYEEEE. The CDR3 runs 15 residues. CDR3 in DNA: TGTGCCAGCAGCAAACTAGCGGGGTTGTACAATGAGCAGTTCTTC. This translates into CASSKLAGLYNEQFF. The full variable domain, in which reference TRBV5-6 and TRBJ2-1 provide the parts outside the CDR3, is DAGVTQSPTHLIKTRGQQVTLRCSPKSGHDTVSWYQQALGQGPQFIFQYYEEEERQRGNFPDRFSGHQFPNYSSELNVNALLLGDSALYLCASSKLAGLYNEQFFGPGTRLTVL.

The chain couples TRBV28 to TRBJ1-2; TRBD1 matches at 7 bases. In germline, CDR1 is MDHEN, CDR2 SYDVKM. This CDR3 is 16 amino acids long. Germline trimming cut 6 bases from V and 2 bases from J; bases unmatched to any gene: 12. The DNA for the CDR3 is TGTGCCAGCAGACGAGCCGGGACAGCTACGAACTATGGCTACACCTTC. This codes for CASRRAGTATNYGYTF.

The rearrangement joins TRBV28 to TRBJ1-2; 9 bases match TRBD1. V was clipped by 6 bases and J by 4 bases; unmatched bases: 18. The germline gives CDR1 MDHEN, CDR2 SYDVKM. CDR3 size: 18 residues. As DNA, the CDR3 is TGTGCCAGCAGCCGTCCTCCCGGGACAGGGTTCATTAGCTATGGCTACACCTTC. Encoded protein: CASSRPPGTGFISYGYTF.